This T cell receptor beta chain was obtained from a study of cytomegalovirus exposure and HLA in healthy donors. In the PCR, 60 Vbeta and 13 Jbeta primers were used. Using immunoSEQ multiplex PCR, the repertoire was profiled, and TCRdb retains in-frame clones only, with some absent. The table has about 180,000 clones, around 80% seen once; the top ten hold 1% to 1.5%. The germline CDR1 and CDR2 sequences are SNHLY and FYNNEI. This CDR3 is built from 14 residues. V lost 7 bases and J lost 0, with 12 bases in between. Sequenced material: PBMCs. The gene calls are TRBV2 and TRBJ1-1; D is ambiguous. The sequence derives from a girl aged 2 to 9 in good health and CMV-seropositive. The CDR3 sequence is CASKIEALNTEAFF. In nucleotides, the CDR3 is TGTGCCAGCAAGATCGAAGCTCTGAACACTGAAGCTTTCTTT.